This T cell receptor (beta chain) was sequenced in a study of cytomegalovirus exposure and HLA in healthy donors. Study in general: The same platform was used for the roughly 120 validation repertoires as for the roughly 700 first-cohort repertoires, as reported in a later analysis.

The protocol was immunoSEQ multiplex PCR, while the TCRdb copy is restricted to in-frame clones and leaves out a portion. The sample consists of tens of thousands of clones, about 90% of them appearing once. Study results and caveats: One later analysis, an examination of the approximately 120 validation repertoires, found that first-cohort TCR clusters tended to co-occur in them.

Comment on this clone: Its antigen remains unknown.

This clonotype was sampled from a woman between 18 and 29 years old in good health and CMV-seropositive. What was sequenced was PBMCs.

CDR3 sequence: CASSLGTSDTDTQYF. CDR3 bases: TGTGCCAGCAGCCTCGGGACTAGCGACACAGATACGCAGTATTTT. The rearrangement links TRBV9 to TRBJ2-3, with 10 bases fitting TRBD2. Germline loops: CDR1 SGDLS, CDR2 YYNGEE. The CDR3 has 15 residues. The V and J ends lost 4 bases and 2 bases, in that order; junction bases with no gene match: 4.